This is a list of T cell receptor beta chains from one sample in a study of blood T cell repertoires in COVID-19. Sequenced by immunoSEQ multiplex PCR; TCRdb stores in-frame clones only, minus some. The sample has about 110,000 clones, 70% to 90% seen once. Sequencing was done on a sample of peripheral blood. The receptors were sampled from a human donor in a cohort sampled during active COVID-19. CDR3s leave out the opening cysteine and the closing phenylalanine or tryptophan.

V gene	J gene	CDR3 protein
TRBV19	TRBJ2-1	ASTRQGTYNEQF
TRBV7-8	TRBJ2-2	ASSLGQGDTGELF
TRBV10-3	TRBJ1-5	ATMLGGNQPQH
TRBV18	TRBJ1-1	ASSPPSDTEAF
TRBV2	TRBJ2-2	ASSGGQGGTGELF
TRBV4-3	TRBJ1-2	ASSQGQGAYYGYT
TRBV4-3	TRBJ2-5	ASSPGLAVHQETQY
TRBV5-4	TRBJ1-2	ASSLGGGHATNYGYT
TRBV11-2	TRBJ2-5	ASSLDAASGGSQETQY
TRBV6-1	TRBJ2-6	ASSVGAGALSGANVLT
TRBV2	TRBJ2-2	ASWGRTTGELF
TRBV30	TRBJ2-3	AWSPSGGTQY
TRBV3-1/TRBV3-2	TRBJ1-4	ASSQERNRGSEKLF
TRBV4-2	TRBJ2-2	ASSQDSGSGGELF
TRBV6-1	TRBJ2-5	ASSERTRETQY
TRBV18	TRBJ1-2	ASSPGDRGLPGYGYT
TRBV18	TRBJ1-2	ASSQRRGGNYGYT
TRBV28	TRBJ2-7	ASTRPSGRVGEQY
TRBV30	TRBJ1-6	AWRVGGNSPLH
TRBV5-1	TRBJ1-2	ASSSGTGGGGYT
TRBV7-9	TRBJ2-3	ASSLTSGSSDTQY
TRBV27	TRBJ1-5	ASSPPGNQPQH
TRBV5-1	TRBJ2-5	ASSLAGGKNTQY
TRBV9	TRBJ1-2	ASSVGEGQGDYGYT
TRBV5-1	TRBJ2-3	ASSIGGNPDTQY
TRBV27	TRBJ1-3	ASWDRVAGNTIY
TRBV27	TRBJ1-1	ASSFGTGAVAF
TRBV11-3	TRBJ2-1	ASSFDRSNEQF
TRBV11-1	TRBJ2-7	ASSPSGGGLNYEQY
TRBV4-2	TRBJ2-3	ASSQERGRTDTQY
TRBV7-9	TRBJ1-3	ASSSLVTGNTIY
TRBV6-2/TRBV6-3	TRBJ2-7	ASSKTSGIYEQY
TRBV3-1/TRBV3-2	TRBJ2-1	ASSQRDRGNEQF
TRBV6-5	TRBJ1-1	AICATANTEAF
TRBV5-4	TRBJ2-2	ASSLSSMSGELF
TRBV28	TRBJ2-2	ASSPAGLIKNTGELF
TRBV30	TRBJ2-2	AWSSLSGGELF
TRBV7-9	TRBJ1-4	ASSLGTQNEKLF
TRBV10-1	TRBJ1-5	ASSGQVNQPQH
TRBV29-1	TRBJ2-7	SVGRREGEQY
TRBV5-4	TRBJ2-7	ASRSTGRNYEQY
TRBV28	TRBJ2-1	ASSSAYRGNEQF
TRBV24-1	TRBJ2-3	ATSDSGSITDTQY
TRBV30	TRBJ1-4	AWSLAGLGEKLF
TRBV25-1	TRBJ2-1	ASSATGKQF
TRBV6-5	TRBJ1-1	ASRKQGSTEAF
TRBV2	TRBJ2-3	AIKRTSGAGDTQY
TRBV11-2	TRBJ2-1	ASSYREWVDEQF
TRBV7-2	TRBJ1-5	ASSDRTASNQPQH
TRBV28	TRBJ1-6	ASSPTGVVSPLH
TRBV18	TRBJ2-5	ASSRTAGVIEETQY
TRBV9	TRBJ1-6	ASSVDSGRANSPLH
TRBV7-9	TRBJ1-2	ASSFEGGGAYGYT
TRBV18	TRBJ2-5	ASSPLGQGGGQETQY
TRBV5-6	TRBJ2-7	ASSWSTGEYSYEQY
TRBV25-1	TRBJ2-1	ASSVGQPYEQF
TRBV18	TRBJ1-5	ASSPISLPGQGPNQPQH
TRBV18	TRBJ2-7	ASSPSLNEQY
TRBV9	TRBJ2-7	ASSPGQTYEQY